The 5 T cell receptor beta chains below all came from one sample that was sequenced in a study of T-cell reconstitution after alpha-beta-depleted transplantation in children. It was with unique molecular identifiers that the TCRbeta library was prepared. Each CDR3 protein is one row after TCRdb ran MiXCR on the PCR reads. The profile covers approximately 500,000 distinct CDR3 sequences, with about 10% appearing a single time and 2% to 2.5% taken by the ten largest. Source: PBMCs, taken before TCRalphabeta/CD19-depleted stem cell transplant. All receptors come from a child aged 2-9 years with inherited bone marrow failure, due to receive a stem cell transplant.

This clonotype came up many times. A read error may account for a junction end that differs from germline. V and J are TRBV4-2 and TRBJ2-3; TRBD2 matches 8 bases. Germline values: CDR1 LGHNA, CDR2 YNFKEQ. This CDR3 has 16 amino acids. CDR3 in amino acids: CASSQELTSGTDTQYF. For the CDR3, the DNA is TGCGCCAGCAGCCAAGAGTTGACTAGCGGCACAGATACGCAGTATTTT.

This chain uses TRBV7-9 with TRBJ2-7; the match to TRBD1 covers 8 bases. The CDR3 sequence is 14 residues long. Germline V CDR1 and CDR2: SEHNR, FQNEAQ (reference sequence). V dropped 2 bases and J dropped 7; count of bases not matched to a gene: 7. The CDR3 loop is CASSLTTGVAEQYF. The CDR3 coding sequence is TGTGCCAGCAGCTTAACGACAGGGGTGGCGGAGCAGTACTTC.

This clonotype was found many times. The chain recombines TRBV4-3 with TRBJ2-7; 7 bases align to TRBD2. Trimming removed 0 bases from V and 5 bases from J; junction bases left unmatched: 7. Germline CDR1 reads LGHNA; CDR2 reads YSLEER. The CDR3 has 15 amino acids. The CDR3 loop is CASSQDGGSNNEQYF. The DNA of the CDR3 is TGCGCCAGCAGCCAAGATGGCGGGAGTAACAACGAGCAGTACTTC.

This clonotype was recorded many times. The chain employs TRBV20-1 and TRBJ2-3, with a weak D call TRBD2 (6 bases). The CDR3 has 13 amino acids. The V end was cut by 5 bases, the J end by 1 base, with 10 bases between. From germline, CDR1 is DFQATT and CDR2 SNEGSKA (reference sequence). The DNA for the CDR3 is TGCAGTGCTCACCCTAGCGGCACAGATACGCAGTATTTT. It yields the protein CSAHPSGTDTQYF.

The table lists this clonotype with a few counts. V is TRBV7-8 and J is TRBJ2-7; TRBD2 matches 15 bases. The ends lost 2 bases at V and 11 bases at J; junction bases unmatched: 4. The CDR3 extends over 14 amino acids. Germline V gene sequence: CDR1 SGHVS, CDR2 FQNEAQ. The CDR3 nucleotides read TGTGCCAGCAGCTTACGTCGGACTAGCGGGAGGGAGTACTTC. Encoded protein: CASSLRRTSGREYF.